This T cell receptor (beta chain) was captured by sequencing in a study of CD8 T cells in Susac syndrome. cDNA came from about 0.5 to 1 ug RNA primed by random hexamers. Coverage of TCR beta CDR3 amplification by immunoSEQ multiplex PCR extended to 54 Vbeta and 13 Jbeta. TCRdb passed the immunoSEQ multiplex PCR reads through MiXCR, listing each CDR3 protein once. The repertoire holds roughly 150,000 distinct CDR3 sequences, under 95% seen once, with approximately 0.082% in the top ten. V shed 1 base, J shed 8 bases, and the junction held 6 bases outside the gene matches. This CDR3 contains 15 residues. CDR1 SGHRS and CDR2 YFSETQ come from the germline V gene.

The specimen was CD4+ T cells from PBMCs. This rearrangement joins TRBV5-1 to TRBJ1-4, with TRBD1 identical over 9 bases. This receptor was taken from a human donor in good health. CDR3 sequence: CASSLSTGGDEKLFF. The CDR3 bases are TGCGCCAGCAGCTTGTCTACAGGGGGCGACGAAAAACTGTTTTTT.